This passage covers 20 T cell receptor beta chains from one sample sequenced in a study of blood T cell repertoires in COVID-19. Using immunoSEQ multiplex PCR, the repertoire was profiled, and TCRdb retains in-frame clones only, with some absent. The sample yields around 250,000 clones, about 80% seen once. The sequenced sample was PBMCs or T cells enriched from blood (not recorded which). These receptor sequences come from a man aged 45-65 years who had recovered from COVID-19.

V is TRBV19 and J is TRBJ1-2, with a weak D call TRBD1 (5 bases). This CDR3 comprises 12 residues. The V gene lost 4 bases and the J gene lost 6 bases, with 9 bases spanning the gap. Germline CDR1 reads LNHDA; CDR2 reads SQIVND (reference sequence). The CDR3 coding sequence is TGTGCCAGTAGTAGCGGCAGGGATGGCTACACCTTC. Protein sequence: CASSSGRDGYTF.

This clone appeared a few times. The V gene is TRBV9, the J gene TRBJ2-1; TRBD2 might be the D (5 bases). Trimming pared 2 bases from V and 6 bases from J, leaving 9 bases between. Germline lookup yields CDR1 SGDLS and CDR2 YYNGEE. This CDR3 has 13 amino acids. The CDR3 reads CASSVGSGNEQFF. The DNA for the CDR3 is TGTGCCAGCAGCGTTGGAAGCGGCAATGAGCAGTTCTTC.

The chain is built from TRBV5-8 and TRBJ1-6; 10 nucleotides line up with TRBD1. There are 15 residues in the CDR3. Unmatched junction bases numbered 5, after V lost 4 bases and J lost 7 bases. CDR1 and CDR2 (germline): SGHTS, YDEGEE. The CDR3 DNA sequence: TGTGCCAGCAGCCCTAGGACAGGGGGAAATTCACCCCTCCACTTT. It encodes CASSPRTGGNSPLHF.

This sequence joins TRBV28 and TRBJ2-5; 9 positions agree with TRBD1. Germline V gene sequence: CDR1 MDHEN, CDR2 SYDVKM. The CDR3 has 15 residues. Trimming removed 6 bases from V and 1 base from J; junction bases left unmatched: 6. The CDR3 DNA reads TGTGCCAGCAGGTCGGGACAGGGAGTCCAAGAGACCCAGTACTTC. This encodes CASRSGQGVQETQYF. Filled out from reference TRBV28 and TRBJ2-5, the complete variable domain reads DVKVTQSSRYLVKRTGEKVFLECVQDMDHENMFWYRQDPGLGLRLIYFSYDVKMKEKGDIPEGYSVSREKKERFSLILESASTNQTSMYLCASRSGQGVQETQYFGPGTRLLVL.

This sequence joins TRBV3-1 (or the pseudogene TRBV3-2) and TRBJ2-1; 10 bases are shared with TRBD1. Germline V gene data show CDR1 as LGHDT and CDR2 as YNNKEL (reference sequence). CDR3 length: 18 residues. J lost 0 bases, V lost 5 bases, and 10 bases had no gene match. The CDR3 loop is CASSTYGQGGFSYNEQFF. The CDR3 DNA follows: TGTGCCAGCAGCACCTACGGACAGGGGGGCTTCTCCTACAATGAGCAGTTCTTC.

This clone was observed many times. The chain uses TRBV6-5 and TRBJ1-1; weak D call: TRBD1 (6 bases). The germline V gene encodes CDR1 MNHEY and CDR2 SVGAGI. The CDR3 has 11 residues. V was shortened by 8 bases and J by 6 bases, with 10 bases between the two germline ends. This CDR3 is CASEGVPEAFF. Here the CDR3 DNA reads TGTGCCAGCGAGGGGGTCCCTGAAGCTTTCTTT.

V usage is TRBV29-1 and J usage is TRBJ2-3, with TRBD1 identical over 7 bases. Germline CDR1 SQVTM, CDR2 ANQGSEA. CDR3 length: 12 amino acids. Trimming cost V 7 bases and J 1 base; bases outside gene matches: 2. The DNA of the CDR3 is TGCAGCGCTGACAGGGGCACAGATACGCAGTATTTT. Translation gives CSADRGTDTQYF.

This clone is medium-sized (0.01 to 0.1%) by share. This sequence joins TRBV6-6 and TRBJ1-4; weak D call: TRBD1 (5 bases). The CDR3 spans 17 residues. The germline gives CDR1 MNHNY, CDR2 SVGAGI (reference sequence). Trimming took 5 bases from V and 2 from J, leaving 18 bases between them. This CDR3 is CASSLAAGGTTNEKLFF. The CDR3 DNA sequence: TGTGCCAGCAGTCTCGCGGCCGGCGGGACCACTAATGAAAAACTGTTTTTT.

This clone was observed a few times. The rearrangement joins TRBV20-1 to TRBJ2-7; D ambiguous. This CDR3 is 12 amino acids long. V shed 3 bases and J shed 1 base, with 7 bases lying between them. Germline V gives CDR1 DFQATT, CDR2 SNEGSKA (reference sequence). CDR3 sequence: CSASLRSYEQYF. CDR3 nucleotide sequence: TGCAGTGCTAGTCTTCGGTCCTACGAGCAGTACTTC.

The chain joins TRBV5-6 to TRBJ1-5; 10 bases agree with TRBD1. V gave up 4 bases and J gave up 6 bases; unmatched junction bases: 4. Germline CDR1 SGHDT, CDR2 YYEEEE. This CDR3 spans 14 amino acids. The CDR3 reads CASSQGTGVQPQHF. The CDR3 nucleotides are TGTGCCAGCAGCCAAGGGACAGGGGTTCAGCCCCAGCATTTT.

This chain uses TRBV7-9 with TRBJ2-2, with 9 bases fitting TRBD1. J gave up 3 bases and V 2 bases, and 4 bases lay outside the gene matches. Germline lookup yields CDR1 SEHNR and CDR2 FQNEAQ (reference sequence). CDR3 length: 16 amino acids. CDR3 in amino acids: CASSLRGQGYTGELFF. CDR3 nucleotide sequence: TGTGCCAGCAGCTTACGCGGACAGGGGTACACCGGGGAGCTGTTTTTT.

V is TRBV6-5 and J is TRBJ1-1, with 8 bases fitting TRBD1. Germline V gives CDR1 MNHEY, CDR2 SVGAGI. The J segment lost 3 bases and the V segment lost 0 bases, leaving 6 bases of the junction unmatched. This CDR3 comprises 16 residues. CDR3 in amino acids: CASSYSAGGRYTEAFF. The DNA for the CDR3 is TGTGCCAGCAGTTACTCGGCAGGGGGCAGATACACTGAAGCTTTCTTT.

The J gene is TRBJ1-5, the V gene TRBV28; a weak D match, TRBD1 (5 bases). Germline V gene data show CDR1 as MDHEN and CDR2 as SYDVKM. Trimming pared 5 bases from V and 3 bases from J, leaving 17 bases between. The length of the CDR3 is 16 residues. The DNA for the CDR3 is TGTGCCAGCAGTCTAAGGACGCGGGGGGACAATCAGCCCCAGCATTTT. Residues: CASSLRTRGDNQPQHF.

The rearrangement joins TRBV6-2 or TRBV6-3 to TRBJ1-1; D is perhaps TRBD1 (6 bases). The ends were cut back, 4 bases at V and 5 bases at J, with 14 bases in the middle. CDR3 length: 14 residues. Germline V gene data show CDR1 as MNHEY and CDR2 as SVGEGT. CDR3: CASSSGHQKTEAFF. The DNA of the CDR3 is TGTGCCAGCAGTTCGGGACACCAGAAGACTGAAGCTTTCTTT.

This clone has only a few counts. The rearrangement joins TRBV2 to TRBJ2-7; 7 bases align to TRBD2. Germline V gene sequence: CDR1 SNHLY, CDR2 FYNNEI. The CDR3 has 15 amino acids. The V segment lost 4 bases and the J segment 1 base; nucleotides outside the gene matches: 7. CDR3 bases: TGTGCCAGCAGTGTTGATAGCGGGCTATCCTACGAGCAGTACTTC. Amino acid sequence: CASSVDSGLSYEQYF.

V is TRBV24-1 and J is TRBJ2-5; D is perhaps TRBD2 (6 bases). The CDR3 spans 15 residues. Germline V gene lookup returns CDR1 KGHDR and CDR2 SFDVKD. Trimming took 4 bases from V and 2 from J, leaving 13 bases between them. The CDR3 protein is CATSEGGDPQETQYF. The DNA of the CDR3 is TGTGCCACCAGTGAGGGGGGAGACCCTCAAGAGACCCAGTACTTC.

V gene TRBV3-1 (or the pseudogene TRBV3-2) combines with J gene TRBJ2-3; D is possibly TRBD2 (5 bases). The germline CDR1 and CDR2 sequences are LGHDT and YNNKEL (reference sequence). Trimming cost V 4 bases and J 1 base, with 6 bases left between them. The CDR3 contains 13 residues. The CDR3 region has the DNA TGTGCCAGCAGCCTGCGGGGCACAGATACGCAGTATTTT. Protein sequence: CASSLRGTDTQYF.

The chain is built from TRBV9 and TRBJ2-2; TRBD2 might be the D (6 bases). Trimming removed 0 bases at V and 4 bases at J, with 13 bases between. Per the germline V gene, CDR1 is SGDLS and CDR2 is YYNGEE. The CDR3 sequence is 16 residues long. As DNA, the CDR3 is TGTGCCAGCAGCGTAGTAGGTAGCGGCAGCACCGGGGAGCTGTTTTTT. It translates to CASSVVGSGSTGELFF.

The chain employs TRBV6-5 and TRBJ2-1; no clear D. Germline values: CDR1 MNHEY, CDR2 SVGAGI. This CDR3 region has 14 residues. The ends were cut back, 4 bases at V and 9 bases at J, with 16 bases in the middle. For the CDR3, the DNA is TGTGCCAGCAGTTTGGTTAGTTCGAGAGGTGAGCAGTTCTTC. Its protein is CASSLVSSRGEQFF.

The CDR3 spells CASSEVTSGVWYEQYF. The DNA for the CDR3 is TGTGCCAGCAGTGAAGTGACTAGCGGGGTCTGGTACGAGCAGTACTTC. The rearrangement links TRBV2 to TRBJ2-7, with TRBD2 matching over 11 bases. Germline CDR1 SNHLY, CDR2 FYNNEI. The ends lost 1 base at V and 4 bases at J; junction bases unmatched: 6. CDR3 length: 16 residues.